This T cell receptor (beta chain) appears in the sequencing data of a study of beta chain features in type 1 diabetes. Across the whole study: Cell yields, gender and age were comparable in patients and healthy donors. About 110,000,000 sorted cells were examined across all samples.

Worth noting for this clone: No antigen is known for it.

As every portion of the isolated RNA was reverse transcribed, the sequencing read expressed TCRB transcripts. The table came from immunoSEQ multiplex PCR; TCRdb's copy has only in-frame clones and leaves some out. Among about 270,000 clones, roughly an eighth were seen once, and the ten largest hold 0.017%. Findings of the study overall: Junctions at VDJ sites from type 1 diabetes patients had fewer insertions and more deletions. In every one of the four CD4+ subsets, TCRB CDR3s were moderately but significantly shorter in Type 1 diabetes patients.

The material sequenced was naive CD4+ T cells from blood. This receptor was obtained from a man younger than 45 with type 1 diabetes.

The CDR3 region has the DNA TGTGCCAGCAGCGTAACCTTCGGACTAGCGGGGGGGAATGAGCAGTTCTTC. It is translated as CASSVTFGLAGGNEQFF. This chain connects TRBV9 to TRBJ2-1, with TRBD2 matching over 15 bases. V shed 1 base, J shed 7 bases, and the junction held 6 bases outside the gene matches. Germline V gives CDR1 SGDLS, CDR2 YYNGEE. The CDR3 sequence is 17 residues long.